Listed here are 27 T cell receptor beta chains from one sample, sequenced in a study of graft-versus-host responses after intestinal transplantation. TCRdb's copy holds only in-frame clones and misses some; the assay was immunoSEQ multiplex PCR. The table shows about 120,000 clones, with approximately 95% occurring only once. The antigens these receptors bind are not known. The starting material was unstimulated CD8+ T cells sorted from spleen or lymph node cells, obtained before intestinal transplant. These receptors originate from a human donor who received an intestinal transplant.

The rearrangement links TRBV7-6 to TRBJ1-1; TRBD1 matches 9 bases. Germline V gene data show CDR1 as SGHVS and CDR2 as FNYEAQ. The J segment lost 4 bases and the V segment lost 3 bases, leaving 6 bases of the junction unmatched. The CDR3 runs 15 residues. The CDR3 sequence: CASSLGTGSGTEAFF. The CDR3 DNA reads as TGTGCCAGCAGCTTGGGGACAGGGTCGGGCACTGAAGCTTTCTTT. The variable domain in full, completed from reference TRBV7-6 and TRBJ1-1, reads GAGVSQSPRYKVTKRGQDVALRCDPISGHVSLYWYRQALGQGPEFLTYFNYEAQQDKSGLPNDRFSAERPEGSISTLTIQRTEQRDSAMYRCASSLGTGSGTEAFFGQGTRLTVV.

The rearrangement joins TRBV19 to TRBJ1-3; 8 nucleotides agree with TRBD1. The CDR3 sequence is 14 residues long. The V and J ends lost 7 bases and 0 bases, in that order; junction bases with no gene match: 2. Germline CDR1 LNHDA, CDR2 SQIVND (reference sequence). For the CDR3, the DNA is TGTGCCAGTACGGGACAGGCCTCTGGAAACACCATATATTTT. It encodes CASTGQASGNTIYF.

V and J are TRBV28 and TRBJ2-5, with D perhaps TRBD1 or TRBD2 (5 bases each). The V and J ends lost 3 bases and 5 bases respectively, with 10 bases between them. Germline V gene lookup returns CDR1 MDHEN and CDR2 SYDVKM. This CDR3 comprises 13 residues. CDR3 protein: CASSFGALETQYF. The CDR3 coding sequence is TGTGCCAGCAGTTTCGGGGCATTGGAGACCCAGTACTTC.

The genes are TRBV28 and TRBJ1-5; D is possibly TRBD1 (6 bases). Trimming took off 7 bases at V and 7 bases at J, with 20 bases between the two ends. Germline values: CDR1 MDHEN, CDR2 SYDVKM. The CDR3 has 15 residues. This chain's CDR3 is CASTPLGGASQPQHF. CDR3 sequence (DNA): TGTGCCAGCACCCCCTTAGGGGGGGCGAGCCAGCCCCAGCATTTT.

The gene calls are TRBV27 and TRBJ2-7; D not resolved. This CDR3 spans 15 amino acids. In germline, CDR1 is MNHEY, CDR2 SMNVEV (reference sequence). Trimming took 2 bases from V and 2 from J, leaving 13 bases between them. The CDR3 loop reads CASSLIGRNTYEQYF. CDR3 DNA sequence: TGTGCCAGCAGTTTAATTGGCAGAAATACCTACGAGCAGTACTTC.

This clone was observed once. Within the sample, other DNA sequences also encode this same CDR3. This chain joins TRBV29-1 and TRBJ2-5; weak D call: TRBD2 (6 bases). V was clipped by 6 bases and J by 5 bases, with 16 bases between them. Germline assignment: CDR1 SQVTM and CDR2 ANQGSEA. The CDR3 is 13 amino acids. CDR3 DNA: TGCAGCGTCCATACGGGGGAGGATGAGACCCAGTACTTC. Translation gives CSVHTGEDETQYF. Based on the CDR3 plus reference TRBV29-1 and TRBJ2-5, the full variable domain is SAVISQKPSRDICQRGTSLTIQCQVDSQVTMMFWYRQQPGQSLTLIATANQGSEATYESGFVIDKFPISRPNLTFSTLTVSNMSPEDSSIYLCSVHTGEDETQYFGPGTRLLVL.

The V gene is TRBV27, the J gene TRBJ2-3; D is perhaps TRBD1 (5 bases). CDR1 and CDR2 (germline): MNHEY, SMNVEV (reference sequence). There are 14 residues in the CDR3. Trimming pared 0 bases from V and 4 bases from J, leaving 8 bases between. The CDR3, as DNA: TGTGCCAGCAGTTTATCGACAGTCGCAGATACGCAGTATTTT. Amino acids: CASSLSTVADTQYF.

V and J are TRBV29-1 and TRBJ2-7; TRBD1 aligns across 10 bases. The junction had 10 bases not matched to a gene; V was cut back by 7 bases and J by 4 bases. CDR1 and CDR2 (germline): SQVTM, ANQGSEA. This CDR3 is 14 amino acids long. CDR3 sequence: CSARSGTGEYEQYF. CDR3 in DNA: TGCAGCGCTCGGTCCGGGACAGGGGAGTACGAGCAGTACTTC.

The V and J genes are TRBV4-2 and TRBJ1-2, with D perhaps TRBD1 (5 bases). There are 12 residues in the CDR3. Germline assignment: CDR1 LGHNA and CDR2 YNFKEQ. Trimming pared 1 base from V and 12 bases from J, leaving 12 bases between. CDR3 DNA sequence: TGTGCCAGCAGCCAAGGGCGCCAGGGCAACACCTTC. This codes for CASSQGRQGNTF.

The gene calls are TRBV4-1 and TRBJ2-7, with 11 nucleotides matching TRBD2. Trimming cost V 3 bases and J 2 bases; bases outside gene matches: 3. Germline V gene data show CDR1 as MGHRA and CDR2 as YSYEKL. CDR3 length equals 15 residues. The CDR3 DNA is TGCGCCAGCAGCCAGGTGACTAGCGGGGCCTACGAGCAGTACTTC. Translating gives CASSQVTSGAYEQYF.

The CDR3 nucleotides read TGTGCCAGCAGCTTGGGGCGGGATAACGACGAGCAGTACTTC. Translating it yields CASSLGRDNDEQYF. The genes are TRBV5-4 and TRBJ2-7; a weak D match, TRBD2 (6 bases). Germline V gene data show CDR1 as SGHNT and CDR2 as YYREEE (reference sequence). CDR3 length: 14 residues. Trimming pared 0 bases from V and 5 bases from J, leaving 12 bases between.

The gene calls are TRBV19 and TRBJ2-7, with no clear D. Trimming removed 2 bases from V and 2 bases from J, with 13 bases in between. The CDR3 runs to 15 residues. Germline CDR1 is LNHDA and CDR2 is SQIVND (reference sequence). The CDR3 nucleotides are TGTGCCAGTAGTATAATGCTGGGTTTTCCCTACGAGCAGTACTTC. Protein: CASSIMLGFPYEQYF.

The chain is built from TRBV5-5 and TRBJ2-7, with unresolved D. The germline gives CDR1 SGHKS, CDR2 YYEKEE (reference sequence). Deletions cut 4 bases from V and 2 bases from J, with 13 bases between. This CDR3 contains 14 residues. CDR3 sequence: CASSLSHGAYEQYF. The CDR3 bases are TGTGCCAGCAGCCTTAGTCACGGAGCCTACGAGCAGTACTTC.

V usage is TRBV4-3 and J usage is TRBJ1-5, with 8 nucleotides matching TRBD1. J gave up 6 bases and V 4 bases, and 2 bases lay outside the gene matches. The germline CDR1 and CDR2 sequences are LGHNA and YSLEER. This CDR3 contains 13 residues. CDR3 loop: CASSPQGVQPQHF. The CDR3 bases are TGCGCCAGCAGCCCACAGGGGGTTCAGCCCCAGCATTTT.

The chain uses TRBV27 and TRBJ2-2; a weak D match, TRBD1 (6 bases). The CDR3 loop spans 19 amino acids. Germline V gene lookup returns CDR1 MNHEY and CDR2 SMNVEV (reference sequence). V was pared by 1 base and J by 0 bases, with 18 bases between. CDR3 amino acids: CASSLWGLDRRTNTGELFF. CDR3 bases: TGTGCCAGCAGTTTATGGGGTCTGGACAGAAGGACGAACACCGGGGAGCTGTTTTTT.

The chain uses TRBV28 and TRBJ2-7; D call uncertain. Germline assignment: CDR1 MDHEN and CDR2 SYDVKM. V gave up 5 bases and J gave up 4 bases, with 12 bases separating them. The CDR3 covers 13 residues. DNA for the CDR3: TGTGCCAGCAGTCCCCCCGGGTTTTACGAGCAGTACTTC. As protein: CASSPPGFYEQYF.

The genes are TRBV6-6 and TRBJ1-2; the match to TRBD1 covers 8 bases. The J segment lost 6 bases and the V segment lost 0 bases, leaving 3 bases of the junction unmatched. The germline CDR1 and CDR2 sequences are MNHNY and SVGAGI (reference sequence). The length of the CDR3 is 14 residues. The CDR3 protein is CASSYSDRGNGYTF. The CDR3 nucleotides read TGTGCCAGCAGTTACTCAGACAGGGGCAATGGCTACACCTTC.

V gene TRBV4-1 combines with J gene TRBJ2-1, with 7 bases that match TRBD2. In germline, CDR1 is MGHRA, CDR2 YSYEKL. With 3 bases clipped from V and 6 bases from J, the junction kept 5 bases outside the gene matches. The CDR3 is 14 amino acids. The CDR3 bases are TGCGCCAGCAGCCAGGAGGGACTACTCAATGAGCAGTTCTTC. Translation gives CASSQEGLLNEQFF.

The V gene is TRBV19, the J gene TRBJ1-6; no clear D gene. Trimming removed 2 bases at V and 9 bases at J, with 11 bases between. The CDR3 has 14 amino acids. Per the germline V gene, CDR1 is LNHDA and CDR2 is SQIVND (reference sequence). The CDR3 region has the DNA TGTGCCAGTAGTATAAGACAACCTCCTTCACCCCTCCACTTT. It encodes CASSIRQPPSPLHF.

The rearrangement links TRBV12-5 to TRBJ2-1; 8 bases line up with TRBD2. The CDR3 extends over 19 amino acids. Germline CDR1 and CDR2: LGHNT and FRNRAP. The V gene end was trimmed by 0 bases and the J gene end by 0 bases; junction bases not matched to a gene: 10. The CDR3 reads CASGLVRTSRMSSYNEQFF. The CDR3 region has the DNA TGTGCTAGTGGTTTGGTAAGGACTAGCCGCATGAGCTCCTACAATGAGCAGTTCTTC.

This sequence joins TRBV6-1 and TRBJ2-1; weak D call: TRBD2 (6 bases). The CDR3 is made up of 19 amino acids. V was shortened by 3 bases and J by 5 bases, with 26 bases between the two germline ends. The germline V gene has CDR1 MNHNS and CDR2 SASEGT. CDR3 amino acids: CASSDGAGLYILSDNEQFF. The CDR3 nucleotides read TGTGCCAGCAGTGACGGCGCGGGACTCTATATTCTGAGCGACAATGAGCAGTTCTTC.

This clone has just one count. The chain recombines TRBV4-2 with TRBJ2-5, with D unresolved. Trimming stripped 0 bases from V and 2 bases from J, with 13 bases between. The germline CDR1 and CDR2 sequences are LGHNA and YNFKEQ. CDR3 length: 16 amino acids. In DNA, the CDR3 is TGTGCCAGCAGCCAAGATTCACTTATTAGTCAAGAGACCCAGTACTTC. This gives the protein CASSQDSLISQETQYF.

J is TRBJ2-7 and V is TRBV27, with D hard to call. Deletions cut 3 bases from V and 7 bases from J, with 13 bases between. CDR3 length: 13 residues. The germline V gene has CDR1 MNHEY and CDR2 SMNVEV (reference sequence). The CDR3 bases are TGTGCCAGCAGTTTTGGGGATTTCGGTGAGCAGTACTTC. Protein: CASSFGDFGEQYF.

The rearrangement joins TRBV2 to TRBJ1-5, with unresolved D. CDR1 and CDR2 from the germline V gene are SNHLY and FYNNEI. The V end was cut by 4 bases, the J end by 7 bases, with 11 bases between. The CDR3 length is 13 residues. CDR3 protein: CASSVPKDQPQHF. The CDR3 DNA is TGTGCCAGCAGTGTACCGAAAGACCAGCCCCAGCATTTT.

The chain has TRBV25-1 and TRBJ2-5; 8 bases align to TRBD2. The DNA matches TRBJ2-7 better at its end, which makes the J call doubtful. The V gene's germline CDR1 is MGHDK and CDR2 SYGVNS. The CDR3 length is 16 residues. The CDR3 bases are TGTGCCAGCAGTTTTTCGGGGGGGTCGGTCTCCTACGAGCAGTACTTC. Protein product: CASSFSGGSVSYEQYF.

This clone was detected a few times. The chain joins TRBV7-6 to TRBJ2-1; a weak D match, TRBD2 (6 bases). Germline CDR1 is SGHVS and CDR2 is FNYEAQ. CDR3 length: 16 amino acids. Trimming took off 4 bases at V and 6 bases at J, with 19 bases between the two ends. The DNA of the CDR3 is TGTGCCAGCAGCTGGGCCCCGGGAGAAGGGACCAATGAGCAGTTCTTC. It translates to CASSWAPGEGTNEQFF.

The V gene is TRBV4-3, the J gene TRBJ2-7; weak D call: TRBD2 (6 bases). In germline, CDR1 is LGHNA, CDR2 YSLEER. This CDR3 comprises 15 residues. V was trimmed by 4 bases and J by 5 bases, leaving 18 bases between them. In DNA, the CDR3 is TGCGCCAGCAGCCTGTACGGGGGTCCGGGAAACGAGCAGTACTTC. This gives the protein CASSLYGGPGNEQYF.